Presented here are 27 T cell receptor beta chains from one specimen sequenced in a study of Ad26.COV2.S vaccination and SARS-CoV-2 variants. Measured with immunoSEQ multiplex PCR; TCRdb has only the in-frame clones, and not every one. The sample includes about 680,000 clones, roughly nine tenths seen only once; the top ten take over 1.3%. Noted treatment: some 20 received Ad26.COV2.S at low or high dose, single or two shots; a few received placebo; per-sample allocation not given. After the first vaccine or placebo injection, samples were drawn on day 63. Source: peripheral blood, taken in a trial of Ad26.COV2.S vaccine versus placebo. Every receptor here comes from a person between 18 and 60 years old who received the Ad26.COV2.S COVID-19 vaccine or a placebo.

The chain carries TRBV5-1 and TRBJ2-1, with 8 bases that match TRBD2. This CDR3 has 15 amino acids. Germline CDR1 reads SGHRS; CDR2 reads YFSETQ. Losses at the gene ends were 4 bases for V and 1 base for J; bases not matched to a gene: 4. CDR3 sequence: CASSIGGASYNEQFF. As DNA, the CDR3 is TGCGCCAGCAGCATCGGGGGGGCATCCTACAATGAGCAGTTCTTC.

The chain recombines TRBV5-1 with TRBJ2-5; 9 nucleotides match TRBD1. Trimming cost V 0 bases and J 1 base; bases outside gene matches: 7. Per germline, CDR1 SGHRS and CDR2 YFSETQ. The CDR3 consists of 17 residues. The CDR3 reads CASSLVTGGTVQETQYF. The CDR3 coding sequence is TGCGCCAGCAGCTTGGTGACAGGGGGGACAGTCCAAGAGACCCAGTACTTC.

V is TRBV21-1 and J is TRBJ1-4; the table's D call, TRBD1, has no DNA check behind it. TRBV21-1 corresponds to a pseudogene. The CDR3 spans 17 residues. The CDR3 DNA reads as TGTGCCAGCTTAAAACCCCATTACAGGGGGCGAGTGGTAAAACTGTTTTTT. It codes for CASLKPHYRGRVVKLFF.

This chain links TRBV12-2 with TRBJ2-1. TRBV12-2 is assigned pseudogene status. CDR3 length: 19 amino acids. CDR3 protein: CASRLWLNGPTSSYNEQFF. DNA of the CDR3: TGTGCAAGTCGCTTATGGTTGAACGGCCCGACGAGCTCCTACAATGAGCAGTTCTTC.

About this clone: The sample carries other DNA sequences with the same CDR3. This chain joins TRBV5-1 and TRBJ2-1, with D maybe TRBD1 (6 bases). CDR1 SGHRS and CDR2 YFSETQ come from the germline V gene. This CDR3 spans 15 amino acids. Deletions cut 3 bases from V and 0 bases from J, with 10 bases between. The CDR3 reads CASSSDSSSYNEQFF. Here the CDR3 DNA reads TGCGCCAGCAGCTCGGACAGCAGCTCCTACAATGAGCAGTTCTTC.

CDR3 coding DNA: TGTGCCAGCAGCCTCTTCCGGGGAGAGCAGTACTTC. Protein sequence: CASSLFRGEQYF. The gene calls are TRBV13 and TRBJ2-7, with D possibly being TRBD2 (5 bases). V lost 5 bases and J lost 7, with 12 bases in between. Looked up from germline, CDR1 is PRHDT and CDR2 is FYEKMQ (reference sequence). The CDR3 loop spans 12 amino acids.

This clone was seen a single time. The chain uses TRBV6-5 and TRBJ2-1; D is possibly TRBD2 (5 bases). From germline, CDR1 is MNHEY and CDR2 SVGAGI. Trimming removed 6 bases from V and 4 bases from J, with 10 bases in between. The CDR3 consists of 13 residues. The CDR3: CASSRDFYNEQFF. CDR3 DNA sequence: TGTGCCAGCAGCCGGGATTTTTACAATGAGCAGTTCTTC.

V gene TRBV10-2 combines with J gene TRBJ2-3; 7 positions agree with TRBD1. This CDR3 has 15 residues. V lost 5 bases, J lost 1 base, and 6 bases stayed unmatched. Germline-derived CDR1 and CDR2 are WSHSY and SAAADI. CDR3 in amino acids: CASSRQGRGTDTQYF. The CDR3 DNA sequence: TGCGCCAGCAGTAGACAGGGTAGGGGCACAGATACGCAGTATTTT.

The genes are TRBV14 and TRBJ2-5; TRBD1 might be the D (5 bases). This CDR3 comprises 15 residues. V was clipped by 1 base and J by 2 bases, with 11 bases between them. CDR1 is SGHDN, CDR2 FVKESK, per germline. CDR3 bases: TGTGCCAGCAGCCAAGGGGGCAGGGCTCAAGAGACCCAGTACTTC. It yields the protein CASSQGGRAQETQYF.

The chain links TRBV7-2 to TRBJ1-3, with TRBD1 matching over 7 bases. V lost 3 bases and J lost 0; bases outside the gene matches: 8. The CDR3 sequence is 17 residues long. In germline, CDR1 is SGHTA, CDR2 FQGNSA. The CDR3 coding sequence is TGTGCCAGCAGCTTGGGAGGGGGCCCGAGCTCTGGAAACACCATATATTTT. Translation: CASSLGGGPSSGNTIYF.

The genes are TRBV29-1 and TRBJ1-5, with D possibly matching TRBD1 (6 bases). Trimming cost V 7 bases and J 7 bases, with 17 bases left between them. Germline-derived CDR1 and CDR2 are SQVTM and ANQGSEA. This CDR3 region has 13 residues. The CDR3 here is CSAIQGSGQPQHF. The CDR3 bases are TGCAGCGCAATACAGGGAAGTGGGCAGCCCCAGCATTTT.

The rearrangement joins TRBV19 to TRBJ2-1; unclear D gene. The CDR3 is 13 amino acids. The germline gives CDR1 LNHDA, CDR2 SQIVND (reference sequence). The V end was cut by 3 bases, the J end by 2 bases, with 5 bases between. The DNA of the CDR3 is TGTGCCAGTAGTATCGATACCTACAATGAGCAGTTCTTC. Residues: CASSIDTYNEQFF. Together with reference TRBV19 and TRBJ2-1, the CDR3 gives the full variable domain: DGGITQSPKYLFRKEGQNVTLSCEQNLNHDAMYWYRQDPGQGLRLIYYSQIVNDFQKGDIAEGYSVSREKKESFPLTVTSAQKNPTAFYLCASSIDTYNEQFFGPGTRLTVL.

This clone was found once. The rearrangement uses TRBV7-2 and TRBJ2-1, with D perhaps matching TRBD2 (5 bases). The V gene lost 3 bases and the J gene lost 7 bases, with 10 bases spanning the gap. The CDR3 loop spans 13 amino acids. The germline V gene has CDR1 SGHTA and CDR2 FQGNSA. The CDR3 sequence is CASSFGDGNEQFF. CDR3 in DNA: TGTGCCAGCAGCTTCGGGGATGGGAATGAGCAGTTCTTC.

The rearrangement links TRBV7-2 to TRBJ2-7; D is ambiguous. Trimming stripped 5 bases from V and 2 bases from J, with 13 bases between. Per the germline V gene, CDR1 is SGHTA and CDR2 is FQGNSA. CDR3 length: 14 residues. The CDR3 protein is CASSLVGDTYEQYF. The DNA for the CDR3 is TGTGCCAGCAGCCTTGTTGGGGATACCTACGAGCAGTACTTC.

In this sample, this clone turned up many times. V usage is TRBV30 and J usage is TRBJ1-6, with 9 bases aligning to TRBD1. The germline V gene encodes CDR1 GTSNPN and CDR2 SVGIG (reference sequence). The length of the CDR3 is 14 residues. The ends lost 1 base at V and 9 bases at J; junction bases unmatched: 4. The CDR3 is CAWSAGTGTSPLHF. The DNA of the CDR3 is TGTGCCTGGAGTGCCGGGACAGGGACTTCACCCCTCCACTTT.

V and J are TRBV11-2 and TRBJ1-3, with D tentatively TRBD1 (6 bases). The CDR3 loop spans 16 amino acids. Between the trimmed V and J ends, which lost 3 bases and 1 base, there was a span of 13 bases. Germline V gene data show CDR1 as SGHAT and CDR2 as FQNNGV. The DNA of the CDR3 is TGTGCCAGCAGCTTTACGGACAGCCTTTCTGGAAACACCATATATTTT. Translated: CASSFTDSLSGNTIYF.

Only one count was recorded for this clone. The rearrangement joins TRBV3-1 (or the pseudogene TRBV3-2) to TRBJ2-1, with a possible D match to TRBD2 (5 bases). CDR3 length: 14 residues. Germline V gene lookup returns CDR1 LGHDT and CDR2 YNNKEL (reference sequence). V lost 1 base to trimming and J lost 3 bases, with 7 bases between them. CDR3 DNA sequence: TGTGCCAGCAGCCAAGTCACTAGCTACAATGAGCAGTTCTTC. Translation: CASSQVTSYNEQFF.

The chain carries TRBV5-5 and TRBJ1-2; the match to TRBD1 covers 10 bases. Germline CDR1 SGHKS, CDR2 YYEKEE (reference sequence). V trimming: 3 bases; J trimming: 3 bases; junction bases outside the gene matches: 2. The CDR3 runs 14 residues. CDR3 bases: TGTGCCAGCAGCTGGGACAGGGGAGACTATGGCTACACCTTC. Its translation is CASSWDRGDYGYTF. The whole variable domain, remainder taken from reference TRBV5-5 and TRBJ1-2, is DAGVTQSPTHLIKTRGQQVTLRCSPISGHKSVSWYQQVLGQGPQFIFQYYEKEERGRGNFPDRFSARQFPNYSSELNVNALLLGDSALYLCASSWDRGDYGYTFGSGTRLTVV.

J is TRBJ1-6 and V is TRBV7-9; D is undetermined. The V end lost 7 bases, the J end lost 4 bases, and 11 bases lay between the germline ends. CDR3 size: 14 residues. Germline CDR1 SEHNR, CDR2 FQNEAQ (reference sequence). CDR3 DNA sequence: TGTGCCAGCAACCAGCAAGGATATAATTCACCCCTCCACTTT. Translated, it gives CASNQQGYNSPLHF. Drawing the rest from reference TRBV7-9 and TRBJ1-6, the complete variable domain is DTGVSQNPRHKITKRGQNVTFRCDPISEHNRLYWYRQTLGQGPEFLTYFQNEAQLEKSRLLSDRFSAERPKGSFSTLEIQRTEQGDSAMYLCASNQQGYNSPLHFGNGTRLTVT.

In DNA, the CDR3 is TGTGCCAGCAGCTTACCGGGTCCCTACAATGAGCAGTTCTTC. It translates to CASSLPGPYNEQFF. J is TRBJ2-1 and V is TRBV11-3; no reliable D call. V lost 2 bases, J lost 2 bases, and 7 bases lay in between. In germline, CDR1 is SGHNT, CDR2 YENEEA. This CDR3 spans 14 amino acids.

The rearrangement links TRBV18 to TRBJ2-7, with TRBD1 matching 11 bases. The CDR3 loop spans 14 amino acids. Germline CDR1 is KGHSH and CDR2 is LQKENI. The trim removed 6 bases at V and 5 bases at J, leaving 6 bases unmatched. The CDR3 spells CASSLDRGRDEQYF. For the CDR3, the DNA is TGTGCCAGCTCGCTGGACAGGGGGCGGGACGAGCAGTACTTC.

This sequence joins TRBV24-1 and TRBJ2-1, with 9 bases that match TRBD2. Per germline, CDR1 KGHDR and CDR2 SFDVKD. V shed 8 bases and J 0 bases; nucleotides not matched to a gene: 19. This CDR3 region has 20 residues. The chain's CDR3 is CATIFRREGLPLCSYNEQFF. CDR3 in DNA: TGTGCCACCATATTCCGGCGGGAGGGCCTCCCCCTTTGCTCCTACAATGAGCAGTTCTTC.

The chain has TRBV6-5 and TRBJ2-2, with 10 nucleotides matching TRBD1. V gave up 2 bases and J gave up 5 bases; unmatched junction bases: 2. The CDR3 covers 15 residues. Germline CDR1 and CDR2: MNHEY and SVGAGI. CDR3 sequence reads: CASSYGTGVTGELFF. The CDR3 DNA reads TGTGCCAGCAGTTACGGGACAGGGGTAACCGGGGAGCTGTTTTTT.

This clone was detected only once. The V and J genes are TRBV25-1 and TRBJ2-1; D not resolved. The CDR3 runs to 11 residues. The V end lost 4 bases, the J end lost 7 bases, and 5 bases lay between the germline ends. The germline V gene encodes CDR1 MGHDK and CDR2 SYGVNS. The CDR3 nucleotides are TGTGCCAGCAGTGTAGTAAATGAGCAGTTCTTC. Its translation is CASSVVNEQFF.

This chain connects TRBV15 to TRBJ2-4; maybe TRBD1 (6 bases). V lost 4 bases, J lost 2 bases, and 9 bases lay in between. CDR3 size: 14 residues. Germline lookup yields CDR1 LNHNV and CDR2 YYDKDF (reference sequence). The CDR3 DNA reads TGTGCCACCAGCAACCGGGACACCAAAAACATTCAGTACTTC. The encoded protein is CATSNRDTKNIQYF. Full variable domain (missing parts from reference TRBV15 and TRBJ2-4): DAMVIQNPRYQVTQFGKPVTLSCSQTLNHNVMYWYQQKSSQAPKLLFHYYDKDFNNEADTPDNFQSRRPNTSFCFLDIRSPGLGDTAMYLCATSNRDTKNIQYFGAGTRLSVL.

This sequence joins TRBV5-1 and TRBJ1-6, with a tentative D call TRBD1 (5 bases). The CDR3 contains 15 residues. Per germline, CDR1 SGHRS and CDR2 YFSETQ. The V end lost 4 bases, the J end lost 8 bases, and 16 bases lay between the germline ends. CDR3 region: CASSPTGGADSPLHF. The CDR3 DNA follows: TGCGCCAGCAGCCCTACCGGAGGGGCGGATTCACCCCTCCACTTT.

Only a few counts were recorded for this clone. The J gene is TRBJ2-7, the V gene TRBV29-1; a possible D gene is TRBD1 (5 bases). Trimming took off 3 bases at V and 4 bases at J, with 16 bases between the two ends. CDR3 length: 14 amino acids. Germline V gives CDR1 SQVTM, CDR2 ANQGSEA. The CDR3 sequence: CSVEIPGSRYEQYF. The CDR3 DNA follows: TGCAGCGTTGAGATTCCAGGGTCGCGGTACGAGCAGTACTTC.